The 20 T cell receptor beta chains below were found in one sample sequenced in a study of blood T cell repertoires in COVID-19. Method: immunoSEQ multiplex PCR; TCRdb's copy keeps in-frame clones and lacks some. The sample has 150,000 to 200,000 clones; 70% to 85% are singletons. Specimen: PBMCs or T cells enriched from blood (not recorded which). The receptors shown here come from a woman between 50 and 59 years old who had recovered from COVID-19.

The CDR3 DNA is TGTGCCAGCAGCGTCCGACTAGTGGGCTACGAGCAGTACTTC. This translates into CASSVRLVGYEQYF. The V call is TRBV7-8, the J call TRBJ2-7; a weak D match, TRBD2 (6 bases). The germline V and J ends were trimmed by 5 bases and 3 bases, with 14 bases remaining between them. CDR3 size: 14 residues. Per germline, CDR1 SGHVS and CDR2 FQNEAQ.

V and J are TRBV5-1 and TRBJ2-2; 7 bases fit TRBD2. This CDR3 contains 15 residues. Germline V gene data show CDR1 as SGHRS and CDR2 as YFSETQ. V dropped 4 bases and J dropped 2; count of bases not matched to a gene: 5. The CDR3 here is CASSLGGGNTGELFF. CDR3 DNA: TGCGCCAGCAGCCTTGGCGGGGGAAACACCGGGGAGCTGTTTTTT.

The CDR3 sequence is CASSQDPSVIGELFF. The CDR3 coding sequence is TGTGCCAGCAGCCAAGATCCTAGCGTAATCGGGGAGCTGTTTTTT. The genes are TRBV4-2 and TRBJ2-2; the D gene is possibly TRBD2 (6 bases). The germline gives CDR1 LGHNA, CDR2 YNFKEQ. Trimming pared 0 bases from V and 7 bases from J, leaving 12 bases between. The CDR3 runs 15 residues.

V is TRBV24-1 and J is TRBJ2-5, with TRBD2 matching over 7 bases. Per germline, CDR1 KGHDR and CDR2 SFDVKD. The CDR3 covers 15 residues. V shed 4 bases and J 5 bases; nucleotides not matched to a gene: 9. The CDR3 DNA reads TGTGCCACCAGTGACCGATGGGGGGGACCTGAGACCCAGTACTTC. It yields the protein CATSDRWGGPETQYF.

The rearrangement joins TRBV27 to TRBJ1-4; D is unclear. The ends were cut back, 6 bases at V and 4 bases at J, with 15 bases in the middle. CDR1 is MNHEY, CDR2 SMNVEV, per germline (reference sequence). The CDR3 length is 15 residues. The CDR3 DNA is TGTGCCAGCAGGAATGCGTTGCAGGATAATGAAAAACTGTTTTTT. Encoded protein: CASRNALQDNEKLFF.

The chain is built from TRBV28 and TRBJ1-2; weak D call: TRBD1 (5 bases). The CDR3 covers 12 residues. Trimming shortened V by 4 bases and J by 2 bases, and 5 bases separated the two germline ends. Germline lookup yields CDR1 MDHEN and CDR2 SYDVKM. The CDR3, as DNA: TGTGCCAGCAGTTCAGGGAACTATGGCTACACCTTC. Translation gives CASSSGNYGYTF.

The chain recombines TRBV3-1 (or the pseudogene TRBV3-2) with TRBJ1-1; a weak D match, TRBD1 (5 bases). V was shortened by 4 bases and J by 1 base, with 10 bases between the two germline ends. The germline CDR1 and CDR2 sequences are LGHDT and YNNKEL (reference sequence). The CDR3 contains 14 residues. CDR3 bases: TGTGCCAGCAGCCTGGCCACAGGGAACACTGAAGCTTTCTTT. Protein: CASSLATGNTEAFF.

The V and J genes are TRBV20-1 and TRBJ2-7; D is unclear. Germline assignment: CDR1 DFQATT and CDR2 SNEGSKA (reference sequence). V lost 6 bases, J lost 4 bases, and 10 bases lay in between. The CDR3 loop spans 11 amino acids. The CDR3 nucleotides read TGCAGTGCGGGCTTGTATTACGAGCAGTACTTC. Residues: CSAGLYYEQYF.

In this sample, this clone turned up a few times. The V and J genes are TRBV19 and TRBJ2-7; 9 bases are a match to TRBD1. There are 13 residues in the CDR3. Germline values: CDR1 LNHDA, CDR2 SQIVND (reference sequence). The J segment lost 0 bases and the V segment lost 6 bases, leaving 0 bases of the junction unmatched. The CDR3 is CASRGQGSYEQYF. The DNA for the CDR3 is TGTGCCAGTAGGGGACAGGGCTCCTACGAGCAGTACTTC.

The chain carries TRBV27 and TRBJ2-2; D call uncertain. V was pared by 5 bases and J by 9 bases, with 22 bases between. Germline V gene data show CDR1 as MNHEY and CDR2 as SMNVEV (reference sequence). This CDR3 comprises 16 residues. The CDR3 protein is CASSPTTFNPGRELFF. Here the CDR3 DNA reads TGTGCCAGCAGTCCTACGACTTTCAACCCCGGCCGGGAGCTGTTTTTT.

The genes are TRBV5-1 and TRBJ2-1, with 7 bases identical to TRBD2. CDR1 and CDR2 (germline): SGHRS, YFSETQ. V was clipped by 7 bases and J by 2 bases; unmatched bases: 9. The CDR3 consists of 15 residues. This chain's CDR3 is CASRLSGAPYNEQFF. The CDR3, as DNA: TGCGCCAGCCGCCTAAGCGGGGCCCCCTACAATGAGCAGTTCTTC.

The chain combines TRBV4-1 with TRBJ2-1; TRBD2 might be the D (5 bases). Germline V gene data show CDR1 as MGHRA and CDR2 as YSYEKL. V was clipped by 7 bases and J by 1 base, with 14 bases between them. This CDR3 comprises 15 residues. CDR3 DNA sequence: TGCGCCAGCAAATTATGGGAGAGGTCCTACAATGAGCAGTTCTTC. This sequence encodes CASKLWERSYNEQFF.

This clone has only one observation. This chain connects TRBV4-3 to TRBJ1-4; TRBD1 matches at 8 bases. The CDR3 is 20 amino acids. Germline trimming cut 1 base from V and 0 bases from J; bases unmatched to any gene: 13. The germline V gene encodes CDR1 LGHNA and CDR2 YSLEER. The chain's CDR3 is CASSQVTGTGAPATNEKLFF. The CDR3 DNA reads as TGCGCCAGCAGCCAAGTCACCGGGACAGGAGCACCGGCAACTAATGAAAAACTGTTTTTT.

The J gene is TRBJ1-5, the V gene TRBV4-2; 7 bases agree with TRBD1. Per germline, CDR1 LGHNA and CDR2 YNFKEQ. V dropped 2 bases and J dropped 6; count of bases not matched to a gene: 1. The CDR3 has 13 amino acids. The CDR3 spells CASSQSGGQPQHF. CDR3 coding DNA: TGTGCCAGCAGCCAATCAGGGGGTCAGCCCCAGCATTTT.

The chain combines TRBV5-1 with TRBJ2-7; a weak D match, TRBD1 (5 bases). Germline assignment: CDR1 SGHRS and CDR2 YFSETQ. The CDR3 loop spans 13 amino acids. With 4 bases removed from V and 7 bases from J, the gap between germline ends came to 15 bases. CDR3 loop: CASSPQGALEQYF. In DNA, the CDR3 is TGCGCCAGCAGCCCTCAGGGTGCCCTTGAGCAGTACTTC.

The chain is built from TRBV4-1 and TRBJ1-5; TRBD1 might be the D (6 bases). Germline V gene lookup returns CDR1 MGHRA and CDR2 YSYEKL. This CDR3 contains 16 residues. V was cut by 0 bases and J by 0 bases, with 9 bases left in between. DNA for the CDR3: TGCGCCAGCAGCCAAGATTCAGGGGTTAGCAATCAGCCCCAGCATTTT. This sequence encodes CASSQDSGVSNQPQHF.

The chain combines TRBV30 with TRBJ1-3; 8 nucleotides match TRBD1. The V and J ends lost 1 base and 4 bases, in that order; junction bases with no gene match: 3. Germline CDR1 GTSNPN, CDR2 SVGIG (reference sequence). The CDR3 covers 14 residues. The CDR3 loop reads CAWSAGQAGNTIYF. CDR3 coding DNA: TGTGCCTGGAGTGCGGGACAGGCGGGAAACACCATATATTTT.

This clone was seen a single time. The V call is TRBV3-1 (or the pseudogene TRBV3-2), the J call TRBJ2-7; D ambiguous. Between the trimmed V and J ends, which lost 3 bases and 0 bases, there was a span of 18 bases. The germline gives CDR1 LGHDT, CDR2 YNNKEL (reference sequence). The CDR3 runs to 17 residues. The CDR3 region is CASSQDKRDQASYEQYF. For the CDR3, the DNA is TGTGCCAGCAGCCAGGATAAAAGAGACCAGGCCTCCTACGAGCAGTACTTC.

The chain uses TRBV7-8 and TRBJ1-1, with TRBD1 matching 9 bases. Germline V gene data show CDR1 as SGHVS and CDR2 as FQNEAQ. The CDR3 spans 15 residues. V was pared by 5 bases and J by 2 bases, with 6 bases of the junction left unmatched. CDR3 loop: CASSPWDRANTEAFF. CDR3 bases: TGTGCCAGCAGCCCCTGGGACAGGGCCAACACTGAAGCTTTCTTT.

This clone has more than one count but fewer than ten. This sequence joins TRBV30 and TRBJ2-1; D may be TRBD2 (5 bases). Trimming pared 3 bases from V and 7 bases from J, leaving 16 bases between. Germline CDR1 GTSNPN, CDR2 SVGIG (reference sequence). The CDR3 is made up of 14 amino acids. The CDR3, as DNA: TGTGCCTGGAGCGCCGGGTGGGAGAAGAATGAGCAGTTCTTC. Protein: CAWSAGWEKNEQFF.